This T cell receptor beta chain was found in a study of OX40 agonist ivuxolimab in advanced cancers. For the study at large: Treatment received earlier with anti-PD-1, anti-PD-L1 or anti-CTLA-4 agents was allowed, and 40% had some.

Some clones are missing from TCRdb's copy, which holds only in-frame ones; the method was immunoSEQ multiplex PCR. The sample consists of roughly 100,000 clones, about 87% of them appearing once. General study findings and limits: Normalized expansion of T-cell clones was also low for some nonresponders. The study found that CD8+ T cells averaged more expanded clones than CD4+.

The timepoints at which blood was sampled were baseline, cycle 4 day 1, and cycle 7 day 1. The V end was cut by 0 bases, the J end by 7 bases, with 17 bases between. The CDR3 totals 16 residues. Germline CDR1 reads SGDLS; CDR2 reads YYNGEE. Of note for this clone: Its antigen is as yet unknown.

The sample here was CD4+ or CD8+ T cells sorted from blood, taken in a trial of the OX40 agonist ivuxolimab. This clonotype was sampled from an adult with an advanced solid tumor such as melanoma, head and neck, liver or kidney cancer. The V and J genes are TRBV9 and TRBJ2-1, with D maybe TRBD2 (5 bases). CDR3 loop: CASSVAGLTGINEQFF. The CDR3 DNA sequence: TGTGCCAGCAGCGTAGCAGGCCTGACGGGAATAAATGAGCAGTTCTTC.